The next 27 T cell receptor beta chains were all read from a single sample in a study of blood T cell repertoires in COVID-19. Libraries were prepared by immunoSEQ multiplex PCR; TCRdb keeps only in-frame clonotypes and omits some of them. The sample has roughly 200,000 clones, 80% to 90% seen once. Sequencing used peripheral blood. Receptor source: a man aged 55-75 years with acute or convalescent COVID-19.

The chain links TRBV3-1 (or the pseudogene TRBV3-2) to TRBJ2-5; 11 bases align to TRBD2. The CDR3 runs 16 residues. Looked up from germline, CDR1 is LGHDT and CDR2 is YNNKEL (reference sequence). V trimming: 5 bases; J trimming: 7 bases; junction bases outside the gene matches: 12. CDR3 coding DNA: TGTGCCAGCAGCGGAAGGGGTAGCGGGAGGGCCGGGACCCAGTACTTC. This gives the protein CASSGRGSGRAGTQYF.

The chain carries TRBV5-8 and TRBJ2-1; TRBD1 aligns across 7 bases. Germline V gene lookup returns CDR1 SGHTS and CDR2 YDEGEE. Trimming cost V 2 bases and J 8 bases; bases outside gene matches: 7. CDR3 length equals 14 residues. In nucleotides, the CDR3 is TGTGCCAGCAGCTTCCTGGACAGGTTGGATGAGCAGTTCTTC. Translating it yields CASSFLDRLDEQFF.

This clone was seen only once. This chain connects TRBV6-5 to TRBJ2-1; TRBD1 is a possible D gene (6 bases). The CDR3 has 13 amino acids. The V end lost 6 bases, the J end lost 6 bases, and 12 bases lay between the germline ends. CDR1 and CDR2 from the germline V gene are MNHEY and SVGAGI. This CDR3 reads CASSRQDINEQFF. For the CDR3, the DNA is TGTGCCAGCAGCCGACAGGACATCAATGAGCAGTTCTTC.

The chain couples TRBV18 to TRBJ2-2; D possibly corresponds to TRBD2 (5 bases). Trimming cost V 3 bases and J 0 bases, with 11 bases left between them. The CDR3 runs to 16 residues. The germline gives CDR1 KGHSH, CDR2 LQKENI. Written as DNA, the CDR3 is TGTGCCAGCTCACCCGGCTCTAGCTCGAACACCGGGGAGCTGTTTTTT. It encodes CASSPGSSSNTGELFF.

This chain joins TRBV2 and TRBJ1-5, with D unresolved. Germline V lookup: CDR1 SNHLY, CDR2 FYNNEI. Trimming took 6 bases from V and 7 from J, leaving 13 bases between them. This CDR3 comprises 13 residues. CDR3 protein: CASREGSYQPQHF. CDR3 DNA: TGTGCCAGCAGGGAGGGTAGTTACCAGCCCCAGCATTTT.

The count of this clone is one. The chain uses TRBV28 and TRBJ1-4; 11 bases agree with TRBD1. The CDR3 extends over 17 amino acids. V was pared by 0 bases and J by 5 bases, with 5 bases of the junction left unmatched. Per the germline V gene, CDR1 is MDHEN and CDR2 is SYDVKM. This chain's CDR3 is CASSLWGQGESNEKLFF. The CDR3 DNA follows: TGTGCCAGCAGTTTATGGGGACAGGGGGAAAGCAATGAAAAACTGTTTTTT. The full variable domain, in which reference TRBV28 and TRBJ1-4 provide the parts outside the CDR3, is DVKVTQSSRYLVKRTGEKVFLECVQDMDHENMFWYRQDPGLGLRLIYFSYDVKMKEKGDIPEGYSVSREKKERFSLILESASTNQTSMYLCASSLWGQGESNEKLFFGSGTQLSVL.

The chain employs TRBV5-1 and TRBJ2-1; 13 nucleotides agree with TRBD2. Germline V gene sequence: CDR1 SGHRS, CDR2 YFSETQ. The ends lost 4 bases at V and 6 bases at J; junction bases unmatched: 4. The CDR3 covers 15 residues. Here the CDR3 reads CASSRTSGSSNEQFF. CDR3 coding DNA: TGCGCCAGCAGCCGGACTAGCGGGAGTAGCAATGAGCAGTTCTTC.

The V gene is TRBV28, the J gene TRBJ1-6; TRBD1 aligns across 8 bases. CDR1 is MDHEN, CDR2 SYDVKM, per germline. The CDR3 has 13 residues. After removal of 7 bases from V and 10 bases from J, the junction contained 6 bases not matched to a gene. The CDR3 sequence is CASITRGRSPLHF. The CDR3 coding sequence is TGTGCCAGCATCACCAGGGGGCGATCACCCCTCCACTTT.

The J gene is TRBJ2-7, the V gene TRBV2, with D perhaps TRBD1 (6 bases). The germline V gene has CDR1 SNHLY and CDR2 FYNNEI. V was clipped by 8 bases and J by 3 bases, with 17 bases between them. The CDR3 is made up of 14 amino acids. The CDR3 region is CASALQGSSYEQYF. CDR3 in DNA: TGTGCCAGCGCCCTACAGGGAAGTAGCTACGAGCAGTACTTC.

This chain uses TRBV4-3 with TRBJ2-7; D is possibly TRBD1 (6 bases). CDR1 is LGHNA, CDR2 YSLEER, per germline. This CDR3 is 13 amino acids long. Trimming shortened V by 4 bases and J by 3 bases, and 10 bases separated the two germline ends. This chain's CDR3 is CASSPQGSYEQYF. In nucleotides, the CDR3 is TGCGCCAGCAGCCCTCAGGGGAGCTACGAGCAGTACTTC.

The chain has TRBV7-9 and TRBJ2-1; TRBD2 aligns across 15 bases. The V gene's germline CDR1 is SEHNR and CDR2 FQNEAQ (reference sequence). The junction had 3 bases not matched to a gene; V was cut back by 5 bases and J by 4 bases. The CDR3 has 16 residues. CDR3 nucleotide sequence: TGTGCCAGCAGCACGGGGACTAGCGGGAGGTACAATGAGCAGTTCTTC. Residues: CASSTGTSGRYNEQFF.

This chain's CDR3 is CASSFLLSGRQTGELFF. The CDR3 bases are TGTGCCAGCAGCTTTCTTCTCAGCGGGAGGCAAACCGGGGAGCTGTTTTTT. This chain joins TRBV6-2 or TRBV6-3 and TRBJ2-2; 9 bases line up with TRBD2. Germline CDR1 is MNHEY and CDR2 is SVGEGT. The V segment lost 6 bases and the J segment 5 bases; nucleotides outside the gene matches: 13. This CDR3 has 17 amino acids.

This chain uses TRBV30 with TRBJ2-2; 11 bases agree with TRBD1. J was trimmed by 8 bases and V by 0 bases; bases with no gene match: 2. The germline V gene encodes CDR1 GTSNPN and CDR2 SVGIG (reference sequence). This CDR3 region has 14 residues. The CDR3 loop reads CAWSVGQGVGELFF. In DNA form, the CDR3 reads TGTGCCTGGAGTGTGGGACAGGGGGTAGGGGAGCTGTTTTTT.

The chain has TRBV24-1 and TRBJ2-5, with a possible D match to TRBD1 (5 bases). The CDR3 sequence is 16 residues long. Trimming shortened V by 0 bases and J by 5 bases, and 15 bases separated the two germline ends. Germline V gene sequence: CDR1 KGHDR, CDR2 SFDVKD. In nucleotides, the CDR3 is TGTGCCACCAGTGATTTGGGGCCGCTAGGGGCGGAGACCCAGTACTTC. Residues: CATSDLGPLGAETQYF.

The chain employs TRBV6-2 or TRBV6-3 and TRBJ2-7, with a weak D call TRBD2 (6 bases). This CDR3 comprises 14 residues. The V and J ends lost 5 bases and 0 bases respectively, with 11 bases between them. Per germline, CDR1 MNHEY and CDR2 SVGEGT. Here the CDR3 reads CASSPAGRSYEQYF. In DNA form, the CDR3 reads TGTGCCAGCAGTCCAGCGGGCCGCTCCTACGAGCAGTACTTC.

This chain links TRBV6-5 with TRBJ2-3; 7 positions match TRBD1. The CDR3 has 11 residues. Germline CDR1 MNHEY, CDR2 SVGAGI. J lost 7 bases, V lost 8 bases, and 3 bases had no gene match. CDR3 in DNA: TGTGCCAGCGGGGACAGCTATACGCAGTATTTT. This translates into CASGDSYTQYF.

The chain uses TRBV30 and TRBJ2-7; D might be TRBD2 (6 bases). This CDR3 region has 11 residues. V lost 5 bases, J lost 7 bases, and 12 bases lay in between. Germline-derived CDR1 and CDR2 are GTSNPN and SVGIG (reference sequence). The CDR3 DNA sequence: TGTGCCTGGGATAATCGGGGGGAGCAGTACTTC. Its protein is CAWDNRGEQYF.

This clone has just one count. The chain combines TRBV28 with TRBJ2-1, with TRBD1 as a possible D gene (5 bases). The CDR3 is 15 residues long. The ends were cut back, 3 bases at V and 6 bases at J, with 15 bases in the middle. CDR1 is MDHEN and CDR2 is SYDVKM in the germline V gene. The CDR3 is CASSLAAGNGNEQFF. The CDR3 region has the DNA TGTGCCAGCAGTTTGGCGGCAGGGAACGGCAATGAGCAGTTCTTC. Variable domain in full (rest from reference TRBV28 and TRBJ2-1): DVKVTQSSRYLVKRTGEKVFLECVQDMDHENMFWYRQDPGLGLRLIYFSYDVKMKEKGDIPEGYSVSREKKERFSLILESASTNQTSMYLCASSLAAGNGNEQFFGPGTRLTVL.

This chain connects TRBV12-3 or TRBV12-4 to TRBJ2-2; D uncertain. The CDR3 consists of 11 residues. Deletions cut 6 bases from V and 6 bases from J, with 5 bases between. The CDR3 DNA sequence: TGTGCCAGCAGCACAGCCGGGGAGCTGTTTTTT. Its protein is CASSTAGELFF.

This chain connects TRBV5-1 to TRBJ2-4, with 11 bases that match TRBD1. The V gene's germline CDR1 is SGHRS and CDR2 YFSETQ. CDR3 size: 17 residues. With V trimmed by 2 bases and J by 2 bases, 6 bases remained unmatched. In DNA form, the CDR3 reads TGCGCCAGCAGCTTACCCGGGACAGGGGGATCCAAAAACATTCAGTACTTC. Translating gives CASSLPGTGGSKNIQYF. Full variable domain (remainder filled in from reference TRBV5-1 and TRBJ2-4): KAGVTQTPRYLIKTRGQQVTLSCSPISGHRSVSWYQQTPGQGLQFLFEYFSETQRNKGNFPGRFSGRQFSNSRSEMNVSTLELGDSALYLCASSLPGTGGSKNIQYFGAGTRLSVL.

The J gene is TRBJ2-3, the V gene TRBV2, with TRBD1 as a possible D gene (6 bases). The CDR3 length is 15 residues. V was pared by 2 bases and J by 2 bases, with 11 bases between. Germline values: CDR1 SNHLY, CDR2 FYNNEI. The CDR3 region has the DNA TGTGCCAGCAGTGAACAGGGGAACCCCACAGATACGCAGTATTTT. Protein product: CASSEQGNPTDTQYF.

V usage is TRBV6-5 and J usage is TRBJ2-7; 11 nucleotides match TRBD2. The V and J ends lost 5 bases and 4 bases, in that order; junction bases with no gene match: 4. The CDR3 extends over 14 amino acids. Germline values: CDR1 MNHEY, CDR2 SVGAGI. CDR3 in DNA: TGTGCCAGCAGTACGGCTAGCGGGAGGTACGAGCAGTACTTC. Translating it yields CASSTASGRYEQYF.

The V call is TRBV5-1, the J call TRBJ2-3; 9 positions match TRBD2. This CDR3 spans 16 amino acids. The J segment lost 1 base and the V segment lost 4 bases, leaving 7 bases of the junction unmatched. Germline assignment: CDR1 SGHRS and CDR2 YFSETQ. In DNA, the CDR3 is TGCGCCAGCAGCATTACTAGCGGGCCCGGCACAGATACGCAGTATTTT. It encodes CASSITSGPGTDTQYF.

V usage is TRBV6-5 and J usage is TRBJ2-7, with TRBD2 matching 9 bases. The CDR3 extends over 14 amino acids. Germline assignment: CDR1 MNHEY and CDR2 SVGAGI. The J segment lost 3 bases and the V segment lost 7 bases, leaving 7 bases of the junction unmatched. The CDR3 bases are TGTGCCAGCATTTTCGGTAGCGGGAGCTACGAGCAGTACTTC. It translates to CASIFGSGSYEQYF.

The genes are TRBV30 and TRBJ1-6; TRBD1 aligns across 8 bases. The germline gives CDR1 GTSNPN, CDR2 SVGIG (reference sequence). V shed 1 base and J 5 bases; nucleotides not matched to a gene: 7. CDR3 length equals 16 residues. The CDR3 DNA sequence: TGTGCCTGGAGTGACCGGACAGGGAGGAATAATTCACCCCTCCACTTT. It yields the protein CAWSDRTGRNNSPLHF.

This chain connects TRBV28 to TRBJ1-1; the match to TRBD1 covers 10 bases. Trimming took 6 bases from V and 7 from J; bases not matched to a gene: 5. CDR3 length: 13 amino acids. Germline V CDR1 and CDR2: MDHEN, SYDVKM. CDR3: CASRQTGGVEAFF. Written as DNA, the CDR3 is TGTGCCAGCAGACAGACAGGGGGCGTTGAAGCTTTCTTT. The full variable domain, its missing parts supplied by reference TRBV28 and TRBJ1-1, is DVKVTQSSRYLVKRTGEKVFLECVQDMDHENMFWYRQDPGLGLRLIYFSYDVKMKEKGDIPEGYSVSREKKERFSLILESASTNQTSMYLCASRQTGGVEAFFGQGTRLTVV.

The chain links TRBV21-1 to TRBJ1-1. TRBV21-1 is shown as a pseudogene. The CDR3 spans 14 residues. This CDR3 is CASSKVTGDTEAFF. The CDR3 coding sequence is TGTGCCAGCAGCAAAGTCACGGGGGACACTGAAGCTTTCTTT.